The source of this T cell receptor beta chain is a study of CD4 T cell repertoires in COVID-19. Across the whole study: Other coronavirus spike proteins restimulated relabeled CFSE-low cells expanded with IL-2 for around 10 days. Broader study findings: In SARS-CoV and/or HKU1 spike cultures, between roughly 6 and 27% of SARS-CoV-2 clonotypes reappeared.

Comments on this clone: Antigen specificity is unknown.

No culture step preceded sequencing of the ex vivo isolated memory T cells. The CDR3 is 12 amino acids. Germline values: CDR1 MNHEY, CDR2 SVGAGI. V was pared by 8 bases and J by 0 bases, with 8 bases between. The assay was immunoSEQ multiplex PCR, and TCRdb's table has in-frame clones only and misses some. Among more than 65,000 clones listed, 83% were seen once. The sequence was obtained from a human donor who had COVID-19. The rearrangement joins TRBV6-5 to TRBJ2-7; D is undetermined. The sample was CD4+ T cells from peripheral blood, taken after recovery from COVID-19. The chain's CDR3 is CASGVSSYEQYF. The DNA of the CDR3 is TGTGCCAGCGGCGTCAGCTCCTACGAGCAGTACTTC.